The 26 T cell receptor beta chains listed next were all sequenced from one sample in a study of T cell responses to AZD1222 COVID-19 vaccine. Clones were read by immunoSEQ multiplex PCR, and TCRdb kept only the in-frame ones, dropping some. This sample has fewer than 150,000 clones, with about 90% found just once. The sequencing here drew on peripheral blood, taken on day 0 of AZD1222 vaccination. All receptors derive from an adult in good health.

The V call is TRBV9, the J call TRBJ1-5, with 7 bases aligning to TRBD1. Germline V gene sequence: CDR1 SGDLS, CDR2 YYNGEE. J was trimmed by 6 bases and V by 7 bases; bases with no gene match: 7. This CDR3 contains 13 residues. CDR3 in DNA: TGTGCCAGCGGGAAGACAGGGACTCAGCCCCAGCATTTT. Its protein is CASGKTGTQPQHF.

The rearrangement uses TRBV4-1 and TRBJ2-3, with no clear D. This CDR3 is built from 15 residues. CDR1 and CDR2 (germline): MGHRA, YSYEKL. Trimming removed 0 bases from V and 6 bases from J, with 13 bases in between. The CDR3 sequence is CASSQEPSEADTQYF. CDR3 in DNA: TGCGCCAGCAGCCAAGAGCCTTCTGAAGCGGATACGCAGTATTTT.

The CDR3 DNA reads TGTGCCAGCAGTTACTTACCTGACAATCAGCCCCAGCATTTT. As protein: CASSYLPDNQPQHF. The V call is TRBV6-6, the J call TRBJ1-5; D is ambiguous. V was shortened by 1 base and J by 3 bases, with 7 bases between the two germline ends. The CDR3 length is 14 residues. Germline lookup yields CDR1 MNHNY and CDR2 SVGAGI (reference sequence).

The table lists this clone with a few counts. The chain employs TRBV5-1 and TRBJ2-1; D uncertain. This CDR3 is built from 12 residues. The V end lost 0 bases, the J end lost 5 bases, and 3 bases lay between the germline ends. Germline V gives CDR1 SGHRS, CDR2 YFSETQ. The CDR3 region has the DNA TGCGCCAGCAGCTTGGCGAACAATGAGCAGTTCTTC. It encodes CASSLANNEQFF.

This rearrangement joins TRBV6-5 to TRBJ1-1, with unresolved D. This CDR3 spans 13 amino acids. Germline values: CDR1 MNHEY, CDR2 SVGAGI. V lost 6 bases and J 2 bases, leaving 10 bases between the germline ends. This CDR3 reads CASRGTQNTEAFF. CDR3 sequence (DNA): TGTGCCAGCAGGGGTACACAAAACACTGAAGCTTTCTTT.

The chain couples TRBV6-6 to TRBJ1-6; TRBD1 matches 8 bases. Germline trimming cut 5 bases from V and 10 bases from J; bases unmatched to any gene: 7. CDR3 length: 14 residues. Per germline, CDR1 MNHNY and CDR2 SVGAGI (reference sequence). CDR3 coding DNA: TGTGCCAGCAGTACGGACAGGGTGTTATCACCCCTCCACTTT. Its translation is CASSTDRVLSPLHF.

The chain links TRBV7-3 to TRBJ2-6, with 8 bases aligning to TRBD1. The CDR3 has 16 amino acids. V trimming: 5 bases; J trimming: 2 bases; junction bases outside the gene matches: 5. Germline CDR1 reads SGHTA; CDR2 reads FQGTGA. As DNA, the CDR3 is TGTGCCAGCAGCCCAGGGGGCTGGGCTGGGGCCAACGTCCTGACTTTC. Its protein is CASSPGGWAGANVLTF.

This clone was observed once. The DNA of the CDR3 is TGTGCCAGCATGGCTAGCGGGATGAACGAGCAGTACTTC. It is translated as CASMASGMNEQYF. V usage is TRBV6-5 and J usage is TRBJ2-7, with TRBD2 matching over 9 bases. The CDR3 runs 13 residues. Trimming removed 7 bases from V and 5 bases from J; junction bases left unmatched: 6. In germline, CDR1 is MNHEY, CDR2 SVGAGI.

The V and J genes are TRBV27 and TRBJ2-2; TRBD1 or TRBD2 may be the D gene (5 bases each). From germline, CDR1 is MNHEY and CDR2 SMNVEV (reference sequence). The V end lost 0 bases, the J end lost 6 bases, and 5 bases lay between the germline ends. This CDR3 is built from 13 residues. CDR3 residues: CASSLSGPGELFF. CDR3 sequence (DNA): TGTGCCAGCAGTTTATCGGGACCCGGGGAGCTGTTTTTT.

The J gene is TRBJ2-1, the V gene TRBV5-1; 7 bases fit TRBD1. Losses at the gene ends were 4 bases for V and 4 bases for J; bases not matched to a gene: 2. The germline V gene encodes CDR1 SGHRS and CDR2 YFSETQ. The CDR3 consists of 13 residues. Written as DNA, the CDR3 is TGCGCCAGCAGCAGGGGACAGTACAATGAGCAGTTCTTC. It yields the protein CASSRGQYNEQFF.

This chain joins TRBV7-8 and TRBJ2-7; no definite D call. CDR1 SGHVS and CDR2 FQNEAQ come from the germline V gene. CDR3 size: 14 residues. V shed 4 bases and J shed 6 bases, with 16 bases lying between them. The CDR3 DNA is TGTGCCAGCAGCTCTACCAGGATGGCCGTCGAGCAGTACTTC. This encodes CASSSTRMAVEQYF.

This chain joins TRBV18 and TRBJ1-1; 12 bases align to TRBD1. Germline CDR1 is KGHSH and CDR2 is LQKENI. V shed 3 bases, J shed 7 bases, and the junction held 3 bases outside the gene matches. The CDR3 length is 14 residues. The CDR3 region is CASSPGQGAIEAFF. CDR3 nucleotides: TGTGCCAGCTCACCGGGACAGGGGGCCATTGAAGCTTTCTTT. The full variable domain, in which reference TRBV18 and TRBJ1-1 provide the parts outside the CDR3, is NAGVMQNPRHLVRRRGQEARLRCSPMKGHSHVYWYRQLPEEGLKFMVYLQKENIIDESGMPKERFSAEFPKEGPSILRIQQVVRGDSAAYFCASSPGQGAIEAFFGQGTRLTVV.

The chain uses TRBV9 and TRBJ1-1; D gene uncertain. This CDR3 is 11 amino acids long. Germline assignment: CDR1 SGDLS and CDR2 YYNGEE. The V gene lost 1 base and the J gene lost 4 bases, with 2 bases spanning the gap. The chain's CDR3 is CASSVITEAFF. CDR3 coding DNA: TGTGCCAGCAGCGTAATCACTGAAGCTTTCTTT.

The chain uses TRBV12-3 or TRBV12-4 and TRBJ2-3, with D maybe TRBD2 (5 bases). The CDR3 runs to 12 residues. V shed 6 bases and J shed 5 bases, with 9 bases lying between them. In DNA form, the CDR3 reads TGTGCCAGCAGCCCCGGAGGAGATACGCAGTATTTT. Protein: CASSPGGDTQYF.

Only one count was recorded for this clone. CDR3 loop: CASSVKWAGAGNTIYF. CDR3 coding DNA: TGTGCCAGCAGCGTAAAGTGGGCAGGGGCTGGAAACACCATATATTTT. The rearrangement uses TRBV9 and TRBJ1-3, with a weak D call TRBD1 (6 bases). CDR3 length: 16 residues. Germline CDR1 SGDLS, CDR2 YYNGEE. V was shortened by 1 base and J by 2 bases, with 13 bases between the two germline ends.

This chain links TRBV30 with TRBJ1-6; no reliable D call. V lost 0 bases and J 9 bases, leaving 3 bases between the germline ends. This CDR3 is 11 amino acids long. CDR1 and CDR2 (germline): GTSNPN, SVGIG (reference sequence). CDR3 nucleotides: TGTGCCTGGAGTGTAGCTTCACCCCTCCACTTT. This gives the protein CAWSVASPLHF.

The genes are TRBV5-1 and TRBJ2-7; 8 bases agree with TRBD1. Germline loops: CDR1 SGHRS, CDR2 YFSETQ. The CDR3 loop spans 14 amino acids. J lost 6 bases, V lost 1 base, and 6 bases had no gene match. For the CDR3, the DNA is TGCGCCAGCAGCTTGACAGGGGGAAGTCTCGAGCAGTACTTC. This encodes CASSLTGGSLEQYF.

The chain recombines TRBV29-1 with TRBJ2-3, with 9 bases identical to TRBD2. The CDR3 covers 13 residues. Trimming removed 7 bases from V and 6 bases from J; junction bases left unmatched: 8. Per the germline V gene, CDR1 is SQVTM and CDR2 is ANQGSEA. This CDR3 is CSGNSGSGDTQYF. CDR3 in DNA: TGCAGCGGAAATAGCGGGAGTGGCGATACGCAGTATTTT.

In DNA, the CDR3 is TGCGCCAGCAGCTTGGATGGATTCAACACCGGGGAGCTGTTTTTT. Its protein product is CASSLDGFNTGELFF. The chain has TRBV5-1 and TRBJ2-2, with D hard to call. This CDR3 contains 15 residues. Trimming pared 0 bases from V and 2 bases from J, leaving 8 bases between. Germline V lookup: CDR1 SGHRS, CDR2 YFSETQ. Filled out from reference TRBV5-1 and TRBJ2-2, the complete variable domain reads KAGVTQTPRYLIKTRGQQVTLSCSPISGHRSVSWYQQTPGQGLQFLFEYFSETQRNKGNFPGRFSGRQFSNSRSEMNVSTLELGDSALYLCASSLDGFNTGELFFGEGSRLTVL.

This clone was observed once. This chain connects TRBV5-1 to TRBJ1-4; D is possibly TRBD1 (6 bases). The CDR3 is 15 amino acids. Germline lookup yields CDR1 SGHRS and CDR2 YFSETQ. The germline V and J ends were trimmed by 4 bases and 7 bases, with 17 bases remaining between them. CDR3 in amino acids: CASSAEARGSEKLFF. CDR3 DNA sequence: TGCGCCAGCAGCGCGGAGGCCAGGGGAAGTGAAAAACTGTTTTTT. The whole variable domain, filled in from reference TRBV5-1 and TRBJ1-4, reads KAGVTQTPRYLIKTRGQQVTLSCSPISGHRSVSWYQQTPGQGLQFLFEYFSETQRNKGNFPGRFSGRQFSNSRSEMNVSTLELGDSALYLCASSAEARGSEKLFFGSGTQLSVL.

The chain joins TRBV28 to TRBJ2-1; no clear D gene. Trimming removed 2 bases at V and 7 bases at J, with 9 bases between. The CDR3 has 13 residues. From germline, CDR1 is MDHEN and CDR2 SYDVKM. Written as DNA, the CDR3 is TGTGCCAGCAGTTTAGTTAGATATAATGAGCAGTTCTTC. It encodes CASSLVRYNEQFF.

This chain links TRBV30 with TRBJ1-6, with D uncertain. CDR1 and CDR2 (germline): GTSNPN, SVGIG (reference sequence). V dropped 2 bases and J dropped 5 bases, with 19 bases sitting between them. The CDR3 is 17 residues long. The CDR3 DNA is TGTGCCTGGAGTTCCGCGAGAGTTTCGGTCCATAATTCACCCCTCCACTTT. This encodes CAWSSARVSVHNSPLHF.

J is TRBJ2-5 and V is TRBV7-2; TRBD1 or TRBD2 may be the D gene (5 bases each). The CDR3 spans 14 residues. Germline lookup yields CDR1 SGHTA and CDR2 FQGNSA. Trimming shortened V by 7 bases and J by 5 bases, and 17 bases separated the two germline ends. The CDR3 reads CASTLTGALETQYF. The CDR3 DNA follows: TGTGCCAGCACCTTGACCGGGGCTTTGGAGACCCAGTACTTC.

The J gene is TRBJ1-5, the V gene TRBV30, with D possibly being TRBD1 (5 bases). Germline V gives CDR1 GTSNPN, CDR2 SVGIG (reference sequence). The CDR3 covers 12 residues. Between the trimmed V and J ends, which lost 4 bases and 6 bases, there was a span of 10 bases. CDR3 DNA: TGTGCCTGGAAAGGGGAGGCTCAGCCCCAGCATTTT. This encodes CAWKGEAQPQHF.

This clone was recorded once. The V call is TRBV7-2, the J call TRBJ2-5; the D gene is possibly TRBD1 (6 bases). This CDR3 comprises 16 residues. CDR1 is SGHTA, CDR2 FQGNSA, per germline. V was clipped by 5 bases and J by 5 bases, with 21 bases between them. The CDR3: CASSQAVGGLRETQYF. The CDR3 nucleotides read TGTGCCAGCAGCCAAGCCGTTGGGGGCCTGAGGGAGACCCAGTACTTC.

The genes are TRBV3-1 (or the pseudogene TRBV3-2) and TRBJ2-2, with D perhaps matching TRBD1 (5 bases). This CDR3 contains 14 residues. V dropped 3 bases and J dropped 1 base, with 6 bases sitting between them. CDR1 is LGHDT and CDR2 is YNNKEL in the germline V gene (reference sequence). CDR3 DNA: TGTGCCAGCAGCCAGGACAAGAACACCGGGGAGCTGTTTTTT. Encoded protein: CASSQDKNTGELFF.